The 29 T cell receptor beta chains reported below all come from one sample, sequenced in a study of blood T cell repertoires in COVID-19. This table comes from immunoSEQ multiplex PCR, and its TCRdb copy is limited to in-frame clones, with some not included. The sample includes 250,000 to 350,000 clones, roughly 83% of them seen just once. The sequenced material came from peripheral blood. The receptors shown here come from a human donor with COVID-19, enrolled during active disease. The donor label of this sample is uncertain.

The V gene is TRBV9, the J gene TRBJ2-1; a weak D match, TRBD1 (5 bases). The CDR3 covers 16 residues. Looked up from germline, CDR1 is SGDLS and CDR2 is YYNGEE. V was shortened by 4 bases and J by 0 bases, with 14 bases between the two germline ends. The CDR3 is CASSLDSASSYNEQFF. The DNA for the CDR3 is TGTGCCAGCAGCCTCGACAGCGCGAGCTCCTACAATGAGCAGTTCTTC.

Concerning this clone: The same CDR3 can be traced to other DNA sequences in this sample. The rearrangement links TRBV28 to TRBJ1-2; TRBD1 aligns across 9 bases. V shed 5 bases and J 2 bases; nucleotides not matched to a gene: 6. CDR3 length: 15 residues. The germline V gene encodes CDR1 MDHEN and CDR2 SYDVKM. The CDR3 bases are TGTGCCAGCAGTCCCCCCGGACAGGGGAACTATGGCTACACCTTC. This encodes CASSPPGQGNYGYTF.

In the case of this clone: The same CDR3 is also encoded by other DNA sequences in this sample. CDR3 sequence reads: CASKGGTEAFF. CDR3 in DNA: TGTGCCAGTAAAGGGGGCACTGAAGCTTTCTTT. The rearrangement joins TRBV19 to TRBJ1-1; perhaps TRBD1 as D (6 bases). Trimming left V 7 bases short and J 4 bases short, with 7 bases between. Germline CDR1 is LNHDA and CDR2 is SQIVND (reference sequence). The CDR3 sequence is 11 residues long.

The chain couples TRBV5-1 to TRBJ1-1; 11 bases are a match to TRBD1. Losses at the gene ends were 2 bases for V and 1 base for J; bases not matched to a gene: 4. The CDR3 extends over 16 amino acids. The germline V gene has CDR1 SGHRS and CDR2 YFSETQ. The CDR3, as DNA: TGCGCCAGCAGCTTCCTAGGACAGGGGGCGAACACTGAAGCTTTCTTT. This encodes CASSFLGQGANTEAFF.

This clone was recorded once. The V gene is TRBV7-2, the J gene TRBJ1-4; tentative D call: TRBD1 (6 bases). The CDR3 loop spans 15 amino acids. Germline V gives CDR1 SGHTA, CDR2 FQGNSA. Trimming stripped 5 bases from V and 7 bases from J, with 17 bases between. The CDR3 protein is CASSPGAQGSEKLFF. CDR3 DNA: TGTGCCAGCAGCCCAGGGGCCCAAGGGAGTGAAAAACTGTTTTTT.

The chain uses TRBV5-1 and TRBJ1-6; D gene ambiguous. CDR1 and CDR2 from the germline V gene are SGHRS and YFSETQ. The CDR3 runs to 17 residues. V gave up 0 bases and J gave up 8 bases, with 18 bases separating them. CDR3 sequence reads: CASSLGGSAVLDSPLHF. DNA of the CDR3: TGCGCCAGCAGCTTGGGCGGGTCGGCCGTATTGGATTCACCCCTCCACTTT.

V and J are TRBV5-1 and TRBJ1-3, with D tentatively TRBD1 (5 bases). CDR1 and CDR2 (germline): SGHRS, YFSETQ. Trimming removed 4 bases from V and 1 base from J, with 9 bases in between. The CDR3 length is 14 residues. In DNA, the CDR3 is TGCGCCAGCAGCCCGCAGGGTTCTGGAAACACCATATATTTT. This sequence encodes CASSPQGSGNTIYF.

This chain uses TRBV7-2 with TRBJ2-3, with a weak D call TRBD1 (6 bases). V lost 4 bases, J lost 6 bases, and 17 bases lay in between. The CDR3 is 15 residues long. CDR1 is SGHTA and CDR2 is FQGNSA in the germline V gene. As DNA, the CDR3 is TGTGCCAGCAGCTCTCTTTCGACAGGTTGGGATACGCAGTATTTT. This translates into CASSSLSTGWDTQYF. Using reference TRBV7-2 and TRBJ2-3 for the parts outside the CDR3, the full variable domain is GAGVSQSPSNKVTEKGKDVELRCDPISGHTALYWYRQSLGQGLEFLIYFQGNSAPDKSGLPSDRFSAERTGGSVSTLTIQRTQQEDSAVYLCASSSLSTGWDTQYFGPGTRLTVL.

The gene calls are TRBV5-5 and TRBJ2-1; 8 bases agree with TRBD1. This CDR3 has 16 residues. Per the germline V gene, CDR1 is SGHKS and CDR2 is YYEKEE (reference sequence). Trimming cost V 4 bases and J 5 bases; bases outside gene matches: 11. The CDR3 reads CASSLQGAHGDNEQFF. The DNA of the CDR3 is TGTGCCAGCAGCCTGCAGGGGGCTCATGGGGACAATGAGCAGTTCTTC.

The rearrangement joins TRBV7-2 to TRBJ2-1, with D perhaps matching TRBD2 (6 bases). The CDR3 sequence is 17 residues long. Germline V gene sequence: CDR1 SGHTA, CDR2 FQGNSA. Trimming removed 1 base from V and 9 bases from J, with 22 bases in between. As DNA, the CDR3 is TGTGCCAGCAGCTTAGAACCCCAACCGGGGAGGTTAGGTGAGCAGTTCTTC. The encoded protein is CASSLEPQPGRLGEQFF.

The chain uses TRBV30 and TRBJ2-2; D ambiguous. The CDR3 has 16 amino acids. Germline V lookup: CDR1 GTSNPN, CDR2 SVGIG (reference sequence). V lost 2 bases and J lost 1, with 14 bases in between. The CDR3: CAWSMGQAMNTGELFF. The DNA for the CDR3 is TGTGCCTGGAGTATGGGTCAGGCTATGAACACCGGGGAGCTGTTTTTT.

The chain carries TRBV28 and TRBJ1-5; 7 bases agree with TRBD1. Germline CDR1 reads MDHEN; CDR2 reads SYDVKM. The CDR3 contains 12 residues. V lost 9 bases, J lost 4 bases, and 3 bases stayed unmatched. The CDR3 DNA reads as TGTGCCAGTGGGACAGATAATCAGCCCCAGCATTTT. This translates into CASGTDNQPQHF.

V is TRBV5-6 and J is TRBJ1-2, with D possibly being TRBD1 (5 bases). The CDR3 extends over 13 amino acids. Germline V lookup: CDR1 SGHDT, CDR2 YYEEEE. V dropped 0 bases and J dropped 2 bases, with 5 bases sitting between them. CDR3 DNA sequence: TGTGCCAGCAGCTTGGACAGGAACTATGGCTACACCTTC. Translating gives CASSLDRNYGYTF.

This chain connects TRBV7-8 to TRBJ2-2; TRBD2 aligns across 10 bases. V shed 4 bases, J shed 1 base, and the junction held 6 bases outside the gene matches. In germline, CDR1 is SGHVS, CDR2 FQNEAQ. The CDR3 length is 17 residues. The CDR3 DNA sequence: TGTGCCAGCAGCTGGGATGTAGCGGGAGGGAACACCGGGGAGCTGTTTTTT. It codes for CASSWDVAGGNTGELFF.

V gene TRBV10-3 combines with J gene TRBJ2-2; TRBD1 is a possible D gene (5 bases). V was clipped by 5 bases and J by 1 base, with 11 bases between them. Per the germline V gene, CDR1 is ENHRY and CDR2 is SYGVKD. This CDR3 has 15 amino acids. For the CDR3, the DNA is TGTGCCATCAGTTCACAGGACGGGAACACCGGGGAGCTGTTTTTT. It specifies CAISSQDGNTGELFF.

This clone was recorded once. The rearrangement links TRBV5-1 to TRBJ1-1, with D hard to call. Germline V gives CDR1 SGHRS, CDR2 YFSETQ. The CDR3 length is 14 residues. The ends were cut back, 2 bases at V and 6 bases at J, with 14 bases in the middle. This CDR3 is CASSFGASVSEAFF. CDR3 nucleotide sequence: TGCGCCAGCAGCTTTGGAGCGAGTGTTTCTGAAGCTTTCTTT.

This chain joins TRBV24-1 and TRBJ2-5, with D maybe TRBD1 (5 bases). Deletions cut 6 bases from V and 5 bases from J, with 15 bases between. The CDR3 covers 14 residues. Germline-derived CDR1 and CDR2 are KGHDR and SFDVKD. CDR3 protein: CATSSSRPGETQYF. Written as DNA, the CDR3 is TGTGCCACCAGTTCAAGCCGGCCAGGGGAGACCCAGTACTTC.

V and J are TRBV20-1 and TRBJ1-3; no definite D call. The CDR3 is made up of 11 amino acids. CDR1 and CDR2 (germline): DFQATT, SNEGSKA (reference sequence). V lost 6 bases and J 3 bases, leaving 6 bases between the germline ends. The CDR3 region has the DNA TGCAGTGCCCTCGGTGGAAACACCATATATTTT. The encoded protein is CSALGGNTIYF.

The rearrangement links TRBV6-9 to TRBJ2-1, with 12 bases that match TRBD2. Germline V gene data show CDR1 as MNHGY and CDR2 as SVAAGI. This CDR3 has 19 residues. V lost 0 bases to trimming and J lost 0 bases; unmatched junction nucleotides: 6. The CDR3, as DNA: TGTGCCAGCAGTTATTCAAGGACTAGCGGGGCGAGCTCCTACAATGAGCAGTTCTTC. Residues: CASSYSRTSGASSYNEQFF.

This clone was counted a few times. The V call is TRBV3-1 (or the pseudogene TRBV3-2), the J call TRBJ1-1; TRBD1 aligns across 7 bases. The CDR3 length is 18 residues. V lost 1 base and J lost 1; bases outside the gene matches: 12. Germline V gives CDR1 LGHDT, CDR2 YNNKEL (reference sequence). The CDR3 DNA follows: TGTGCCAGCAGCCAAGGTAGGATGAACAGGGGCCCGAACACTGAAGCTTTCTTT. This codes for CASSQGRMNRGPNTEAFF.

This clone was found a few times. This chain joins TRBV9 and TRBJ2-7, with 13 bases lining up with TRBD2. J gave up 5 bases and V 0 bases, and 5 bases lay outside the gene matches. Germline CDR1 is SGDLS and CDR2 is YYNGEE. This CDR3 is built from 16 residues. CDR3: CASSVGGLAGFDEQYF. The CDR3 DNA reads as TGTGCCAGCAGCGTAGGGGGACTAGCGGGATTTGACGAGCAGTACTTC.

This clone was observed a single time. The chain uses TRBV2 and TRBJ1-2; D uncertain. V was pared by 4 bases and J by 3 bases, with 6 bases between. The CDR3 runs 12 residues. Germline V gene data show CDR1 as SNHLY and CDR2 as FYNNEI. CDR3 sequence: CASSALYYGYTF. The DNA of the CDR3 is TGTGCCAGCAGTGCTTTATACTATGGCTACACCTTC.

The genes are TRBV5-1 and TRBJ1-1, with 7 bases identical to TRBD1. This CDR3 has 14 amino acids. Germline values: CDR1 SGHRS, CDR2 YFSETQ. Trimming removed 2 bases from V and 1 base from J; junction bases left unmatched: 2. CDR3 in amino acids: CASSFGDRNTEAFF. CDR3 DNA: TGCGCCAGCAGCTTTGGGGACAGGAACACTGAAGCTTTCTTT.

This CDR3 reads CSCSGDYGYTF. In DNA, the CDR3 is TGCAGTTGTTCGGGGGACTATGGCTACACCTTC. The chain links TRBV20-1 to TRBJ1-2; tentative D call: TRBD1 (5 bases). The V gene lost 8 bases and the J gene lost 3 bases, with 10 bases spanning the gap. Germline lookup yields CDR1 DFQATT and CDR2 SNEGSKA (reference sequence). This CDR3 has 11 amino acids.

The V gene is TRBV5-6, the J gene TRBJ2-7, with a weak D call TRBD1 (6 bases). Per the germline V gene, CDR1 is SGHDT and CDR2 is YYEEEE. The CDR3 covers 16 residues. The germline V and J ends were trimmed by 3 bases and 6 bases, with 22 bases remaining between them. The CDR3 sequence is CASSWTVLGPGSEQYF. DNA for the CDR3: TGTGCCAGCAGCTGGACAGTTTTGGGTCCCGGCAGCGAGCAGTACTTC.

This clone showed up just once. CDR3 sequence (DNA): TGTGCCAGCTCACCACAGCGGGACACAGATACGCAGTATTTT. This gives the protein CASSPQRDTDTQYF. The genes are TRBV18 and TRBJ2-3; the match to TRBD2 covers 7 bases. This CDR3 has 14 residues. Germline CDR1 reads KGHSH; CDR2 reads LQKENI. Germline trimming cut 1 base from V and 2 bases from J; bases unmatched to any gene: 0.

This chain joins TRBV3-1 (or the pseudogene TRBV3-2) and TRBJ2-7; TRBD1 agrees at 7 bases. The CDR3 is 14 residues long. The V gene's germline CDR1 is LGHDT and CDR2 YNNKEL (reference sequence). The V gene end was trimmed by 4 bases and the J gene end by 2 bases; junction bases not matched to a gene: 5. Here the CDR3 reads CASSPGTVPYEQYF. DNA of the CDR3: TGTGCCAGCAGCCCCGGGACAGTTCCCTACGAGCAGTACTTC.

This clone showed up just once. This chain uses TRBV2 with TRBJ1-3; D might be TRBD1 (6 bases). V was clipped by 5 bases and J by 0 bases, with 11 bases between them. The CDR3 contains 15 residues. Germline lookup yields CDR1 SNHLY and CDR2 FYNNEI. CDR3 sequence (DNA): TGTGCCAGCAGTTCAACAGGGAGCTCTGGAAACACCATATATTTT. Its protein product is CASSSTGSSGNTIYF.

Concerning this clone itself: Other DNA sequences of this sample code for an identical CDR3. The gene calls are TRBV5-1 and TRBJ1-4, with D maybe TRBD1 (5 bases). The CDR3 sequence is 14 residues long. V was clipped by 2 bases and J by 4 bases, with 9 bases between them. Germline lookup yields CDR1 SGHRS and CDR2 YFSETQ. The CDR3 sequence: CASSLRGDNEKLFF. DNA for the CDR3: TGCGCCAGCAGCTTAAGGGGTGATAATGAAAAACTGTTTTTT.